The sequence of this T cell receptor (beta chain) was determined in a study of shared clonotypes between healthy human individuals. As to this clone: The identical CDR3 is also encoded by other nucleotide sequences in the sample.

Replicate PCRs run on sorted subsets employed 200 ng DNA, tens of thousands of T cell genomes. Assay used: immunoSEQ multiplex PCR; TCRdb lists only in-frame clones, some missing. Here the sample spans some 2.3 million clones, over 85% being singletons. Looked up from germline, CDR1 is MNHEY and CDR2 is SVGAGI. The CDR3 spans 16 residues. The V segment lost 0 bases and the J segment 0 bases; nucleotides outside the gene matches: 0. This sequence joins TRBV6-5 and TRBJ2-2, with TRBD2 identical over 8 bases. The sample comprised naive CD4+ T cells from PBMCs. The subset: CD45RA+ positively selected. This clonotype was obtained from a man between 18 and 29 years old in good health. Some clones in this sample may be carry-over from other donors' samples. This CDR3 is CASSYSSGTNTGELFF. The CDR3 DNA follows: TGTGCCAGCAGTTACTCTAGCGGGACGAACACCGGGGAGCTGTTTTTT.